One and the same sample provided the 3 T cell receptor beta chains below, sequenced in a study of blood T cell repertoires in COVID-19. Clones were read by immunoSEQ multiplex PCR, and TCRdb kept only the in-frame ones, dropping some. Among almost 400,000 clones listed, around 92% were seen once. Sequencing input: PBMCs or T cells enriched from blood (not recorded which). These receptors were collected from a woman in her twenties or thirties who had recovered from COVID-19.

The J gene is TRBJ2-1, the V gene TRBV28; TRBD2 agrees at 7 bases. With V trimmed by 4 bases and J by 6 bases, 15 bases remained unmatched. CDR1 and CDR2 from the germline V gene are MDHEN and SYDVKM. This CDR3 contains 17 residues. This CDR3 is CASSYPPGTTHSNEQFF. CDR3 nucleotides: TGTGCCAGCAGTTACCCCCCCGGGACTACCCACAGCAATGAGCAGTTCTTC.

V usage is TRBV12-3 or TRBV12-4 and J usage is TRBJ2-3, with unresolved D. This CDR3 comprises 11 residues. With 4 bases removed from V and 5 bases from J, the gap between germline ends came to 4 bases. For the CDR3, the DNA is TGTGCCAGCAGTTCCGGAGATACGCAGTATTTT. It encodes CASSSGDTQYF.

The CDR3 loop reads CASSLSRRGGETQYF. CDR3 coding DNA: TGCGCCAGCAGCTTGTCCCGGCGGGGAGGAGAGACCCAGTACTTC. The chain employs TRBV5-1 and TRBJ2-5, with a weak D call TRBD2 (6 bases). Germline CDR1 and CDR2: SGHRS and YFSETQ. Deletions cut 1 base from V and 4 bases from J, with 14 bases between. This CDR3 comprises 15 residues.